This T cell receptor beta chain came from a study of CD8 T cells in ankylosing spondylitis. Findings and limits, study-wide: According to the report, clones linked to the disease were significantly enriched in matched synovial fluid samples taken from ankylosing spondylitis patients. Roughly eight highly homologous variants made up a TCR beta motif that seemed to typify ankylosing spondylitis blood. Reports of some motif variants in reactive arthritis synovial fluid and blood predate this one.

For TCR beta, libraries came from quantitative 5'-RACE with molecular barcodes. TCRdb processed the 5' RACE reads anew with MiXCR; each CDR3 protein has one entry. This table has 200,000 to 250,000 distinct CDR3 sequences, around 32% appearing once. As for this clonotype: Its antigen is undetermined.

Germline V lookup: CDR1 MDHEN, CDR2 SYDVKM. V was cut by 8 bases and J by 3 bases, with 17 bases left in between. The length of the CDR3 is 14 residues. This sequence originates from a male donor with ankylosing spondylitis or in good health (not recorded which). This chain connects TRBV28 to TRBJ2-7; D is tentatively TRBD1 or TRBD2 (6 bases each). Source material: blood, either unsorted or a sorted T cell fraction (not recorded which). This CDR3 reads CASWTDGGLYEQYF. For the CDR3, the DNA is TGTGCCAGCTGGACGGACGGGGGCCTCTACGAGCAGTACTTC. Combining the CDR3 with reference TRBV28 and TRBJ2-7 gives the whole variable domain DVKVTQSSRYLVKRTGEKVFLECVQDMDHENMFWYRQDPGLGLRLIYFSYDVKMKEKGDIPEGYSVSREKKERFSLILESASTNQTSMYLCASWTDGGLYEQYFGPGTRLTVT.